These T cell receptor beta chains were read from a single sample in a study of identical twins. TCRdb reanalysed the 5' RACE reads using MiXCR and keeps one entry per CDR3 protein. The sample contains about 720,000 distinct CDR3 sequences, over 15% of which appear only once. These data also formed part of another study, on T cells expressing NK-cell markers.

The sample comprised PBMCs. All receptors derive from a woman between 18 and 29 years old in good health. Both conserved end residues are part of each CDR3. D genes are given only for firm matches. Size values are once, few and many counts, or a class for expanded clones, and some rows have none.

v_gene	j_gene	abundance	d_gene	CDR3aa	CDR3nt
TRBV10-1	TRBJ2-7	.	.	CASSDPGNEQYF	TGCGCCAGCAGTGACCCGGGAAACGAGCAGTACTTC
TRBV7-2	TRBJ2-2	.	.	CATRVGWDTGELFF	TGTGCCACCAGAGTGGGGTGGGACACCGGGGAGCTGTTTTTT
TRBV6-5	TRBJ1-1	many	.	CASSYEKSNTEAFF	TGTGCCAGCAGTTACGAGAAATCGAACACTGAAGCTTTCTTT
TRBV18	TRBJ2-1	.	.	CASSPMGLSYNEQFF	TGTGCCAGCTCACCCATGGGGCTTTCCTACAATGAGCAGTTCTTC
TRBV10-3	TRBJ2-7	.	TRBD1	CAISRDRDSYEQYF	TGTGCCATCAGCCGGGACAGGGACTCCTACGAGCAGTACTTC
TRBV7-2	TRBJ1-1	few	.	CASSTGSRSEAFF	TGTGCCAGCAGTACCGGGAGCCGCTCCGAAGCTTTCTTT
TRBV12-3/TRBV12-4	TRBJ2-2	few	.	CASSSFLRRNTGELFF	TGTGCCAGCAGTTCATTTTTACGGAGGAACACCGGGGAGCTGTTTTTT
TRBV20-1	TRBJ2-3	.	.	CSAPPGGLDTQYF	TGCAGTGCTCCCCCCGGAGGGCTCGATACGCAGTATTTT
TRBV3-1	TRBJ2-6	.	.	CASSSGTPGANVLTF	TGTGCCAGCAGCTCGGGTACACCTGGGGCCAACGTCCTGACTTTC
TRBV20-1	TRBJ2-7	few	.	CSARGEGLTYEQYF	TGCAGTGCTAGAGGCGAGGGATTAACCTACGAGCAGTACTTC
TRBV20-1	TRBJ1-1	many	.	CSAMTGANTEAFF	TGCAGTGCTATGACAGGAGCGAACACTGAAGCTTTCTTT
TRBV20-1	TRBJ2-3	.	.	CSATYSPDTQYF	TGCAGTGCTACGTATAGCCCAGATACGCAGTATTTT